One sample yielded the 4 T cell receptor beta chains listed below, sequenced in a study of blood T cells in healthy people across ages. A sample-barcoded 5' primer and a J-beta primer mix were used in a second PCR of roughly 7 to 12 cycles. TCRdb re-called the 5' RACE reads with MiXCR, one entry per CDR3 protein. The sample includes fewer than 2,000,000 distinct CDR3 sequences, about two fifths of them seen just once. Input material: blood. These receptors originate from a human donor in good health.

V usage is TRBV7-6 and J usage is TRBJ1-2; D is uncertain. Trimming removed 3 bases at V and 8 bases at J, with 13 bases between. Germline V gene data show CDR1 as SGHVS and CDR2 as FNYEAQ. This CDR3 has 13 residues. CDR3 amino acids: CASSFREWVGYTF. Here the CDR3 DNA reads TGTGCCAGCAGCTTTAGGGAATGGGTAGGCTACACCTTC.

V and J are TRBV7-2 and TRBJ2-1; D is unresolved. Looked up from germline, CDR1 is SGHTA and CDR2 is FQGNSA. Trimming left V 2 bases short and J 7 bases short, with 18 bases between. The CDR3 is 16 amino acids. CDR3: CASSLKVSSGLNEQFF. Here the CDR3 DNA reads TGTGCCAGCAGCTTAAAGGTCTCATCGGGCCTTAATGAGCAGTTCTTC. Using reference TRBV7-2 and TRBJ2-1 for the parts outside the CDR3, the full variable domain is GAGVSQSPSNKVTEKGKDVELRCDPISGHTALYWYRQSLGQGLEFLIYFQGNSAPDKSGLPSDRFSAERTGGSVSTLTIQRTQQEDSAVYLCASSLKVSSGLNEQFFGPGTRLTVL.

The chain links TRBV27 to TRBJ2-7; D perhaps matches TRBD1 (5 bases). Trimming took off 5 bases at V and 5 bases at J, with 22 bases between the two ends. Per the germline V gene, CDR1 is MNHEY and CDR2 is SMNVEV (reference sequence). The CDR3 runs to 16 residues. Here the CDR3 DNA reads TGTGCCAGCAGTACCCGACAGAGTCCCTTTCGCCACGAGCAGTACTTC. Residues: CASSTRQSPFRHEQYF.

This clonotype occurred a few times. The CDR3 spells CSARALRLLPETQYF. CDR3 nucleotide sequence: TGCAGTGCTAGAGCACTCAGACTACTACCAGAGACCCAGTACTTC. The chain joins TRBV20-1 to TRBJ2-5; TRBD2 might be the D (5 bases). The germline V gene encodes CDR1 DFQATT and CDR2 SNEGSKA (reference sequence). CDR3 length: 15 residues. The V end lost 1 base, the J end lost 4 bases, and 16 bases lay between the germline ends.